This T cell receptor beta chain was sequenced during a study of immune evolution from preneoplasia to lung adenocarcinoma. With 0 bases removed from V and 3 bases from J, the gap between germline ends came to 15 bases. Germline CDR1 reads GTSNPN; CDR2 reads SVGIG (reference sequence). The CDR3 extends over 15 amino acids. Study-wide findings and caveats: Highest clonality occurred in KRAS-mutant, not EGFR-mutant or double wild-type, nodules.

Generated by immunoSEQ multiplex PCR, the TCRdb table keeps only in-frame clones and is missing some. Of around 6,100 clones in the sample, around four fifths were seen once. In the case of this clone: Its specificity is not known.

The sequencing input was FFPE minimally invasive lung adenocarcinoma tissue. The J gene is TRBJ2-7, the V gene TRBV30; tentatively, D is TRBD1 (5 bases). This receptor was identified in a person between 45 and 75 years old with lung adenocarcinoma. The CDR3 loop reads CAWSVLVGVVYEQYF. The CDR3 region has the DNA TGTGCCTGGAGTGTACTTGTAGGGGTGGTCTACGAGCAGTACTTC.